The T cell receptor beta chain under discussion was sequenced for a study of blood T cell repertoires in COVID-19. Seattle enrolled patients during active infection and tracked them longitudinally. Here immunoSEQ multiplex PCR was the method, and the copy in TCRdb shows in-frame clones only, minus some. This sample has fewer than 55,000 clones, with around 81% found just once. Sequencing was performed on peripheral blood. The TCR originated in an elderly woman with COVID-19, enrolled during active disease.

The CDR3 bases are TGTGCCATCAGTGATCAGGAAAGTAATGAAAAACTGTTTTTT. This gives the protein CAISDQESNEKLFF. The chain joins TRBV10-3 to TRBJ1-4; D is uncertain. The CDR3 contains 14 residues. Germline V gene sequence: CDR1 ENHRY, CDR2 SYGVKD. V lost 3 bases and J lost 4, with 9 bases in between.